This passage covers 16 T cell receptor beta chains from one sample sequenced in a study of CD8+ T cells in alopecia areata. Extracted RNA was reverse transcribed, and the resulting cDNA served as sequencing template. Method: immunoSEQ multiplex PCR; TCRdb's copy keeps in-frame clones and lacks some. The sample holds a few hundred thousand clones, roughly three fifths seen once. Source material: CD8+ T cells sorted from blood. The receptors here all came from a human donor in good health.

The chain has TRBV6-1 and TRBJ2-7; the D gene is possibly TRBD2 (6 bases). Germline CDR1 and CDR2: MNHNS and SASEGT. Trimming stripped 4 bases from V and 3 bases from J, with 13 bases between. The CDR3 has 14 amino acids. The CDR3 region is CASSAGTGNYEQYF. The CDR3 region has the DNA TGTGCCAGCAGTGCCGGGACTGGGAACTACGAGCAGTACTTC.

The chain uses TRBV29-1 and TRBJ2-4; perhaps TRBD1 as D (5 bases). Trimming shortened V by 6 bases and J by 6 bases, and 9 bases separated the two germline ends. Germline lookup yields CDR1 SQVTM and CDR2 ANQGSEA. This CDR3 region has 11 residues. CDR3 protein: CSVRQLNIQYF. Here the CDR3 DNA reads TGCAGCGTCAGACAGCTAAACATTCAGTACTTC.

The CDR3 region is CAWSVINSPLHF. Written as DNA, the CDR3 is TGTGCCTGGAGTGTAATTAATTCACCCCTCCACTTT. The chain uses TRBV30 and TRBJ1-6; no clear D gene. Germline CDR1 GTSNPN, CDR2 SVGIG (reference sequence). Trimming took 0 bases from V and 6 from J, leaving 3 bases between them. CDR3 length equals 12 residues. Full variable domain (outside the CDR3, taken from reference TRBV30 and TRBJ1-6): SQTIHQWPATLVQPVGSPLSLECTVEGTSNPNLYWYRQAAGRGLQLLFYSVGIGQISSEVPQNLSASRPQDRQFILSSKKLLLSDSGFYLCAWSVINSPLHFGNGTRLTVT.

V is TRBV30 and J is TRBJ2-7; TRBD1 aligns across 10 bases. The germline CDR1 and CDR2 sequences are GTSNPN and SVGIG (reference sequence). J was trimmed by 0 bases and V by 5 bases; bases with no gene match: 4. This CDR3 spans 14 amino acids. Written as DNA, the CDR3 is TGTGCCTGGTGGGACAGGGGCAGCTCCTACGAGCAGTACTTC. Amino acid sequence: CAWWDRGSSYEQYF.

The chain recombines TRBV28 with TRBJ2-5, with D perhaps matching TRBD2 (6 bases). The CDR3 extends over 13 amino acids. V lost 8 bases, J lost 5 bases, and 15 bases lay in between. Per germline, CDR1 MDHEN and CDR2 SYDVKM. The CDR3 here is CASGLRGDETQYF. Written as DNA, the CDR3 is TGTGCCAGCGGGCTTCGCGGGGACGAGACCCAGTACTTC.

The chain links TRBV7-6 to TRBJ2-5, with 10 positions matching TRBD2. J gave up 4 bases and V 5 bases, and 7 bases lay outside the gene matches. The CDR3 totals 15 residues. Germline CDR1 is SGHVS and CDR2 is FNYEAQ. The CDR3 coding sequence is TGTGCCAGCAGCGCTAGCGGGGGTATCTTAGAGACCCAGTACTTC. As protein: CASSASGGILETQYF.

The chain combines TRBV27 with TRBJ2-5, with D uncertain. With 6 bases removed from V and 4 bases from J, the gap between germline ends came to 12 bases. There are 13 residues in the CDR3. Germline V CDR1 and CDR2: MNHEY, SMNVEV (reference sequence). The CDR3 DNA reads TGTGCCAGCAGCCCCTCCCCCCGAGAGACCCAGTACTTC. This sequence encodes CASSPSPRETQYF.

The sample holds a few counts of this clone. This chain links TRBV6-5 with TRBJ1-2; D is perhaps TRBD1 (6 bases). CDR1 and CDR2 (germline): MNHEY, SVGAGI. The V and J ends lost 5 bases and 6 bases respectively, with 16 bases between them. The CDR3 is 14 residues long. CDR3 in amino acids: CASSPGGGANGYTF. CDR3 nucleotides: TGTGCCAGCAGTCCTGGAGGGGGGGCAAATGGCTACACCTTC.

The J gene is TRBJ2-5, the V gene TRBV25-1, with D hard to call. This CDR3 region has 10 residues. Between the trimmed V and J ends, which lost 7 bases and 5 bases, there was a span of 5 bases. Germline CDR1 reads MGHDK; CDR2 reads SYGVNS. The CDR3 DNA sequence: TGTGCCAGCATGGGGGAGACCCAGTACTTC. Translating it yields CASMGETQYF. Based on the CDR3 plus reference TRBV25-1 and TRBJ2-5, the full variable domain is EADIYQTPRYLVIGTGKKITLECSQTMGHDKMYWYQQDPGMELHLIHYSYGVNSTEKGDLSSESTVSRIRTEHFPLTLESARPSHTSQYLCASMGETQYFGPGTRLLVL.

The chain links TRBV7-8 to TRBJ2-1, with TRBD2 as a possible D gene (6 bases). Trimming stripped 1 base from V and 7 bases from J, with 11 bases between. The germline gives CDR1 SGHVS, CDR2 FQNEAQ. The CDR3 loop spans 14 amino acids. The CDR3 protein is CASSLGTAGNEQFF. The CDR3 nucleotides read TGTGCCAGCAGCTTAGGGACGGCGGGAAATGAGCAGTTCTTC.

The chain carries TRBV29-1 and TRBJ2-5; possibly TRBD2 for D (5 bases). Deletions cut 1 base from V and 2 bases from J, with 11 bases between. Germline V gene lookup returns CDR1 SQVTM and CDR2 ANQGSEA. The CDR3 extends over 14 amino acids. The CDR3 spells CSVEARDVQETQYF. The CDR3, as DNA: TGCAGCGTTGAAGCCCGGGATGTACAAGAGACCCAGTACTTC.

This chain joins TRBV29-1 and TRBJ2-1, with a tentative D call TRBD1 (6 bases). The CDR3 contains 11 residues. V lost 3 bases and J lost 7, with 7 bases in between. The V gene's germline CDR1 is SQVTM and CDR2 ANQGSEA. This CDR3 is CSVEDRNEQFF. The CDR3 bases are TGCAGCGTTGAGGACAGAAATGAGCAGTTCTTC.

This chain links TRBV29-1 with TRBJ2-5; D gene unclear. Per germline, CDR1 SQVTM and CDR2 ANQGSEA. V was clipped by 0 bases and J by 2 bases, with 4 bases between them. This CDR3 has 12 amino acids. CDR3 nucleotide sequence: TGCAGCGTTGAAGACTTGCAAGAGACCCAGTACTTC. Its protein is CSVEDLQETQYF.

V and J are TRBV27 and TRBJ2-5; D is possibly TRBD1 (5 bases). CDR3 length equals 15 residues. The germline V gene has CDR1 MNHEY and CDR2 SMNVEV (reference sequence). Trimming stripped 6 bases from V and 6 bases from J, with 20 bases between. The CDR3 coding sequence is TGTGCCAGCAGCTTCGCGCCAGGGCCGCCGAAGACCCAGTACTTC. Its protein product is CASSFAPGPPKTQYF.

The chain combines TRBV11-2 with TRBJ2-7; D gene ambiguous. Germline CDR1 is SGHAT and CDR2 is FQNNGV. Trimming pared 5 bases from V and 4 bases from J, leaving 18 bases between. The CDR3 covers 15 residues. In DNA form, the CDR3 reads TGTGCCAGCAGCGACGGACGGTCCGTTATTTACGAGCAGTACTTC. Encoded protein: CASSDGRSVIYEQYF.

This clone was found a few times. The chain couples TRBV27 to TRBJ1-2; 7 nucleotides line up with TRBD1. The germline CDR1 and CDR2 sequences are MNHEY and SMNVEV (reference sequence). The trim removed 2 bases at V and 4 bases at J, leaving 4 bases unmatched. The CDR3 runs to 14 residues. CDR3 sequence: CASSLTGAAYGYTF. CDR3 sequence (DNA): TGTGCCAGCAGTTTAACAGGGGCGGCCTATGGCTACACCTTC.